The table lists the clone carrying this T cell receptor beta chain with a few counts. Its antigen is as yet unknown. This specimen belongs to a study of T cell repertoires in cytomegalovirus infection. Study details: Carrying CMV and the relevant HLA type showed in public TCR beta signatures.

TCRdb re-called the reads through MiXCR, storing one row per CDR3 protein. Of roughly 120,000 distinct CDR3 sequences listed, 32% are singletons. Between the trimmed V and J ends, which lost 3 bases and 5 bases, there was a span of 16 bases. CDR3 size: 15 residues. Germline V gives CDR1 SGHTA, CDR2 FQGTGA. The sequence was collected from a human donor in good health (CMV status not recorded). Some clones in this sample may be carry-over from other donors' samples. The starting material was CD8+ T cells from cultured PBMCs, obtained from culture after CMV antigen stimulation. V gene TRBV7-3 combines with J gene TRBJ2-5; a weak D match, TRBD1 (6 bases). The CDR3 protein is CASSFGAGQGETQYF. The CDR3 nucleotides read TGTGCCAGCAGCTTCGGGGCAGGCCAGGGGGAGACCCAGTACTTC.